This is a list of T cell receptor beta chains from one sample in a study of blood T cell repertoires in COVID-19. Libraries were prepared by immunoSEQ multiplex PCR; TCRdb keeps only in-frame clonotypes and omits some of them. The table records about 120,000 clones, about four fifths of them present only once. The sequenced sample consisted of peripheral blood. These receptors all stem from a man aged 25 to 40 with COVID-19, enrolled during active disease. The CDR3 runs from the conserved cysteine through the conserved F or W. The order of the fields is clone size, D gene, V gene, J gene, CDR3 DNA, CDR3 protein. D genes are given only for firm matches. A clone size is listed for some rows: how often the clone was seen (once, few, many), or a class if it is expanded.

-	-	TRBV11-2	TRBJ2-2	TGTGCCAGCAGCCCGGGCGGGATGGCCGGGGAGCTGTTTTTT	CASSPGGMAGELFF
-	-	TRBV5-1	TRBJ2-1	TGCGCCAGCAGCTATGGCCAGTCCTACAATGAGCAGTTCTTC	CASSYGQSYNEQFF
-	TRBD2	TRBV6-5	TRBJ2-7	TGTGCCAGCAGTTACTCATTAGCGGGAGGCTACGAGCAGTACTTC	CASSYSLAGGYEQYF
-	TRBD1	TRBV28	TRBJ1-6	TGTGCCAGCAGCCCCGGACAGGGTAGCAATAATTCACCCCTCCACTTT	CASSPGQGSNNSPLHF
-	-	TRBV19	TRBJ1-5	TGTGCCAGTAGGGCAGGGCCCTTAGAATATAGCAATCAGCCCCAGCATTTT	CASRAGPLEYSNQPQHF
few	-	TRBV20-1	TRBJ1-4	TGCAGTGCTAGTTTACCGGCAGGGACAACTAATGAAAAACTGTTTTTT	CSASLPAGTTNEKLFF
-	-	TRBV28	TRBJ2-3	TGTGCCAGCAGTCCTACCTCCGGGACAAAAATTGATACGCAGTATTTT	CASSPTSGTKIDTQYF
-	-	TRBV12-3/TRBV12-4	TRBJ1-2	TGTGCCAGCACCCTAGGGGTGGAGGGCTACACCTTC	CASTLGVEGYTF
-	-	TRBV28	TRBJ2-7	TGTGCCAGCAGTTTATTCGAGGGCGAGCAGTACTTC	CASSLFEGEQYF
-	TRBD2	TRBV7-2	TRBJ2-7	TGTGCCAGCAGCTTCGCATCGGGGGGGGCCTACGAGCAGTACTTC	CASSFASGGAYEQYF
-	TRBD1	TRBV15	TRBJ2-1	TGTGCCACCAGCAGGAGTGGGGGACAGGGGGCCAATGAGCAGTTCTTC	CATSRSGGQGANEQFF
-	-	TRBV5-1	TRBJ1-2	TGCGCCAGCAGGTCCGGTAACTATGGCTACACCTTC	CASRSGNYGYTF
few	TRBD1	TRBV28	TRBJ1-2	TGTGCCAGCAGGGGGGGACAGGTCGATGGCTACACCTTC	CASRGGQVDGYTF
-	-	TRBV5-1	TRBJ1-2	TGCGCCAGCAGCTTGTCATCTAACTATGGCTACACCTTC	CASSLSSNYGYTF
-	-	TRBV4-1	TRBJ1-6	TGCGCCAGCAGCCCGGACAGTACTATCTATAATTCACCCCTCCACTTT	CASSPDSTIYNSPLHF
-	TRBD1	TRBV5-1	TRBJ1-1	TGCGCCAGCAGCTTTACAGGGGGCGCAGGGACTGAAGCTTTCTTT	CASSFTGGAGTEAFF
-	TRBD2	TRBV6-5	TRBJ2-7	TGTGCCAGCAGTTCCGGACTAGCGGGAGCCCCGGAGCAGTACTTC	CASSSGLAGAPEQYF
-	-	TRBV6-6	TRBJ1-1	TGTGCCAGCCGGGGTGGTGAAGCTTTCTTT	CASRGGEAFF
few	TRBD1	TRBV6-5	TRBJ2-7	TGTGCCAGCAGTCGGGACAGGTCCTACGAGCAGTACTTC	CASSRDRSYEQYF
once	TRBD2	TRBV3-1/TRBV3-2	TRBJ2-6	TGTGCCAGCAGCCCTGCAGGACTAGACTCTGGGGCCAACGTCCTGACTTTC	CASSPAGLDSGANVLTF
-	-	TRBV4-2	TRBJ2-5	TGTGCCAGCAGCCAAGACAACGGAGAGACCCAGTACTTC	CASSQDNGETQYF
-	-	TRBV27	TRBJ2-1	TGTGCCAGCAGTTTATTCGGGGGACTTACCGGGGAGCAGTTCTTC	CASSLFGGLTGEQFF
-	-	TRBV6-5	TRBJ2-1	TGTGCCAGCAGCCCAGGGAACAATGAGCAGTTCTTC	CASSPGNNEQFF
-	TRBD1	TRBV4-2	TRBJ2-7	TGTGCCAGCAGCCAAAGGGCCGGGACAGGGGATGAGGAGCAGTACTTC	CASSQRAGTGDEEQYF
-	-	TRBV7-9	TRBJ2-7	TGTGCCAGCAGCTCGGGATACTCCTACGAGCAGTACTTC	CASSSGYSYEQYF
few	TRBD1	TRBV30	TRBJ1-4	TGTGCCTGGCGAACCGGGACAGGGGCTGAAAAACTGTTTTTT	CAWRTGTGAEKLFF
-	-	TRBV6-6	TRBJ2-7	TGTGCCAGCCGGCGACGGGGAGTCTCCTACGAGCAGTACTTC	CASRRRGVSYEQYF
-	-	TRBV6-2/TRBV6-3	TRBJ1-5	TGTGCCAGCAGCCTTACAGGACACGGTTTCCGGCTCGATAGCAATCAGCCCCAGCATTTT	CASSLTGHGFRLDSNQPQHF
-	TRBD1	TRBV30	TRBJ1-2	TGTGCCTGGAGACCTCCGGGACAGGGGGGTGGCTACACCTTC	CAWRPPGQGGGYTF
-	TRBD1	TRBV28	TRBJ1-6	TGTGCCAGCAGTTTAAGGACAGGGGGCTCTTCACCCCTCCACTTT	CASSLRTGGSSPLHF
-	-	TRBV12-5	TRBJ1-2	TGTGCTAGTGGTTTGGCCCGGGGAAACTATGGCTACACCTTC	CASGLARGNYGYTF
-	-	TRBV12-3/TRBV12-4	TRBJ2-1	TGTGCCAGCAGTTTATCACTCTTCAATGAGCAGTTCTTC	CASSLSLFNEQFF
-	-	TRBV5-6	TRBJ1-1	TGTGCCAGCAGCTCCAAATTGGCGGTAGACGGATTCAAAGAAGCTTTCTTT	CASSSKLAVDGFKEAFF
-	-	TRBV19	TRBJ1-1	TGTGCCAGTAGTCTTCGTAAATGGCGGGGGCAGAACACTGAAGCTTTCTTT	CASSLRKWRGQNTEAFF
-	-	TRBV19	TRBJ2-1	TGTGCCAGTAACGACCTCCCTCGCGGTGAGCAGTTCTTC	CASNDLPRGEQFF
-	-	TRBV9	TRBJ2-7	TGTGCCAGCAGCGTGGGTCAGGCTGGCTACGAGCAGTACTTC	CASSVGQAGYEQYF
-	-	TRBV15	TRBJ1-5	TGTGCCACCAGCAGAGAAACCAGCGGACAGCCCCAGCATTTT	CATSRETSGQPQHF
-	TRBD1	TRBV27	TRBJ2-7	TGTGCCAGCAGTTTATCCTCTAGCTCAGGGGGCAGTCCCTACGAGCAGTACTTC	CASSLSSSSGGSPYEQYF
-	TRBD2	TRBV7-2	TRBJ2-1	TGTGCCAGCAGCTTCGGACTAGCGGGTGATGAGCAGTTCTTC	CASSFGLAGDEQFF
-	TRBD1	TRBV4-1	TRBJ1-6	TGCGCCAGCAGCCAAATGGACAGGGCTATAGGGTCACCCCTCCACTTT	CASSQMDRAIGSPLHF
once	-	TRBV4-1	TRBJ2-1	TGCGCCAGCAGCCAATTAGCTTTTACGCTTCGCGGGAATAAGCAGTTCTTC	CASSQLAFTLRGNKQFF
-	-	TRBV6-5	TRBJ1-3	TGTGCCAGCAGTTACGACCAGGCGACGTCTGGAAACACCATATATTTT	CASSYDQATSGNTIYF
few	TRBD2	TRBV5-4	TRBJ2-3	TGTGCCAGCATCTTTAGCGGGGCTAGCACAGATACGCAGTATTTT	CASIFSGASTDTQYF
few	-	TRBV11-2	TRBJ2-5	TGTGCCAGCACCGTGGGCGTGGGGGGAGAGACCCAGTACTTC	CASTVGVGGETQYF
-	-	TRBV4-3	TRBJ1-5	TGCGCCAGCAGCCAAGATCTTAATCAGCCCCAGCATTTT	CASSQDLNQPQHF
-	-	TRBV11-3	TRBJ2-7	TGTGCCAGCAGTTCCGGGAACCCCTACGAGCAGTACTTC	CASSSGNPYEQYF
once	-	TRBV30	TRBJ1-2	TGTGCCTGGAGTGGGCAGGGAAGTGGCTACACCTTC	CAWSGQGSGYTF
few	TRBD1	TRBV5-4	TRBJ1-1	TGTGCCAGTCTTGACTTTAACAGGGGTAACACTGAAGCTTTCTTT	CASLDFNRGNTEAFF
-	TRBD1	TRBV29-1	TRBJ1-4	TGCAGCGTTGAAAAGGCAGGGGGCGAGACTAATGAAAAACTGTTTTTT	CSVEKAGGETNEKLFF
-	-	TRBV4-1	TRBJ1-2	TGCGCCAGCAGCCACGCAGGGGCAGGAGGCTACACCTTC	CASSHAGAGGYTF
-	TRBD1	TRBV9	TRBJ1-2	TGTGCCAGCAGCGTCAATCCCGACAGGGCAAACTATGGCTACACCTTC	CASSVNPDRANYGYTF
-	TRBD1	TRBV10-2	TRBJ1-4	TGCGCCAGCAGTGGGAGGACAGGGATTGGGAGAGAAAAACTGTTTTTT	CASSGRTGIGREKLFF
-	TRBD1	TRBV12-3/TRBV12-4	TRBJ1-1	TGTGCCAGCAGCTACACAGGGGGGACTGAAGCTTTCTTT	CASSYTGGTEAFF
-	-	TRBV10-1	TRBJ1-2	TGCGCCAGCAGTGGTCCAGGGGTTGGCTATGGCTACACCTTC	CASSGPGVGYGYTF
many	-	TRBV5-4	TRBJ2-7	TGTGCCACCTCAGCTTCTATGGCCTCTAGCGCCTACGAGCAGTACTTC	CATSASMASSAYEQYF